Included here is one T cell receptor (beta chain) sequence, with context. The data derive from a study of control samples from healthy donors and cancer patients. The repertoire was sequenced with immunoSEQ multiplex PCR; TCRdb's copy has only in-frame clones and lacks some. The sample includes a few hundred thousand clones, over 75% of them seen just once. This CDR3 has 15 amino acids. The V gene's germline CDR1 is SGHTA and CDR2 FQGTGA. Unmatched junction bases numbered 5, after V lost 6 bases and J lost 2 bases. The specimen sequenced was PBMCs. The chain joins TRBV7-3 to TRBJ2-1; 9 positions agree with TRBD2. The TCR was taken from a man aged 35 to 55 with head and neck cancer. CDR3 in amino acids: CASSYSGGPYNEQFF. The DNA of the CDR3 is TGTGCCAGCAGTTATAGCGGGGGCCCCTACAATGAGCAGTTCTTC.